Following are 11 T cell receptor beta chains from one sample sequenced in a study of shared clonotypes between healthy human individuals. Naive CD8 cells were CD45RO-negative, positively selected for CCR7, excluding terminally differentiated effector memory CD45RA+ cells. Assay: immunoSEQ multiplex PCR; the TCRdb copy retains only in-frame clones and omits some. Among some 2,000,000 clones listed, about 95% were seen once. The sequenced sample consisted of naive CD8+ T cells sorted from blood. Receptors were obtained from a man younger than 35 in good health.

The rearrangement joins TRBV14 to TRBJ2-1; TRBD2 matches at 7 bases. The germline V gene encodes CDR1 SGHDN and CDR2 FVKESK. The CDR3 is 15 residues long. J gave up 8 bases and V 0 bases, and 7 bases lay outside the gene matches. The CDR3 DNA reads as TGTGCCAGCAGCCAAGATAGGCTAGGGAGGGATGAGCAGTTCTTC. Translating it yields CASSQDRLGRDEQFF.

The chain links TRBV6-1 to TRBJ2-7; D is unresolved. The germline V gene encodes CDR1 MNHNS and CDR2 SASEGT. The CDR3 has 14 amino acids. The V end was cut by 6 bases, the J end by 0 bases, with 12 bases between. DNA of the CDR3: TGTGCCAGCAGCTTGCGGACGAGCTCCTACGAGCAGTACTTC. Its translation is CASSLRTSSYEQYF.

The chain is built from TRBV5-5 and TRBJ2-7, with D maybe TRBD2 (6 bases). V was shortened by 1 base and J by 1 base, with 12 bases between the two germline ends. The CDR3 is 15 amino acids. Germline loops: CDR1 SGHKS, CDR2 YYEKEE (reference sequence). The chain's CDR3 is CASSLNRDSSYEQYF. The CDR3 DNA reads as TGTGCCAGCAGCTTGAATCGGGACTCTTCCTACGAGCAGTACTTC.

CDR3 sequence reads: CASSYSPYSGTYEQYF. The CDR3 region has the DNA TGTGCCAGCAGTTACTCCCCTTATAGCGGCACCTACGAGCAGTACTTC. V usage is TRBV6-6 and J usage is TRBJ2-7, with a tentative D call TRBD2 (6 bases). The CDR3 sequence is 16 residues long. In germline, CDR1 is MNHNY, CDR2 SVGAGI (reference sequence). With 0 bases removed from V and 2 bases from J, the gap between germline ends came to 14 bases.

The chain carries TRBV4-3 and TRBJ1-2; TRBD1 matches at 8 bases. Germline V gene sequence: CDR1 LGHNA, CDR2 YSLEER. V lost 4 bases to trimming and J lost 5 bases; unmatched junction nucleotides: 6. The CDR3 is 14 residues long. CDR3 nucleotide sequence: TGCGCCAGCAGCCCAGGACAGGGAACTTATGGCTACACCTTC. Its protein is CASSPGQGTYGYTF.

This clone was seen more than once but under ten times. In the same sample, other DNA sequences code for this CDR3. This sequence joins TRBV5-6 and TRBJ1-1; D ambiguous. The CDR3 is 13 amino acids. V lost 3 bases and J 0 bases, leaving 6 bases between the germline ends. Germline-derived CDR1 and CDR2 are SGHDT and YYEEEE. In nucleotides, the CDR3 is TGTGCCAGCAGCTGGGGTGTGAACACTGAAGCTTTCTTT. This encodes CASSWGVNTEAFF.

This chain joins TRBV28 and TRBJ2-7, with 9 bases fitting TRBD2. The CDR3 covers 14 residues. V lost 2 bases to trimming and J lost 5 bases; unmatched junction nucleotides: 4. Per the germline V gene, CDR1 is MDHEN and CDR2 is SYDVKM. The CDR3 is CASSLASGAHEQYF. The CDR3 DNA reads TGTGCCAGCAGTTTAGCTAGCGGGGCCCACGAGCAGTACTTC.

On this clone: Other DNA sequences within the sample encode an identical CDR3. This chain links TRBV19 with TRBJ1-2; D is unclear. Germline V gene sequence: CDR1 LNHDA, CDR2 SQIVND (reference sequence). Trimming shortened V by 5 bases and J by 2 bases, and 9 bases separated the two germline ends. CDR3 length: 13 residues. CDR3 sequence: CASSPGINYGYTF. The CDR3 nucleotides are TGTGCCAGTAGTCCGGGGATAAACTATGGCTACACCTTC.

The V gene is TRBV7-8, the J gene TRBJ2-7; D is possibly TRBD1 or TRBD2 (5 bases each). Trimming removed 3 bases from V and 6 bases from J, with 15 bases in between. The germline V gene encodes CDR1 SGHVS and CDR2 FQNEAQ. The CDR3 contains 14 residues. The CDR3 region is CASSFRDARGEQYF. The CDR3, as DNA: TGTGCCAGCAGCTTCCGGGACGCCCGGGGCGAGCAGTACTTC.

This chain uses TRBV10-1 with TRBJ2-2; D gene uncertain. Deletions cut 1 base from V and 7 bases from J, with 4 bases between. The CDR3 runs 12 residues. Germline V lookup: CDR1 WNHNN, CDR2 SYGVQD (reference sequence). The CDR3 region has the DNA TGCGCCAGCAGTGAGTTTGGCGGGGAGCTGTTTTTT. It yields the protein CASSEFGGELFF.

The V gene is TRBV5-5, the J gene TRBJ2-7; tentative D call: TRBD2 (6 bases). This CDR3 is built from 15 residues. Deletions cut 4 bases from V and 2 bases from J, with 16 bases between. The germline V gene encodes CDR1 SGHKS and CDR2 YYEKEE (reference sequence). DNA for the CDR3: TGTGCCAGCAGCCCGAAGGAGGGAGGAGCCTACGAGCAGTACTTC. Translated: CASSPKEGGAYEQYF.